Detailed here is one T cell receptor beta chain. Trimming shortened V by 2 bases and J by 0 bases, and 3 bases separated the two germline ends. Germline lookup yields CDR1 SGHDT and CDR2 YYEEEE. The CDR3 is 13 residues long. Generated by immunoSEQ multiplex PCR, the TCRdb table keeps only in-frame clones and is missing some. The profile shows some 33,000 clones, around nine tenths of them singletons. These data are taken from a study of monozygotic twins with cystic fibrosis. Sequencing was performed on blood. This TCR was sampled from a boy aged 2-9 years with cystic fibrosis. The chain couples TRBV5-6 to TRBJ2-1, with D uncertain. The CDR3 spells CASSFGSYNEQFF. Here the CDR3 DNA reads TGTGCCAGCAGCTTCGGCTCCTACAATGAGCAGTTCTTC.